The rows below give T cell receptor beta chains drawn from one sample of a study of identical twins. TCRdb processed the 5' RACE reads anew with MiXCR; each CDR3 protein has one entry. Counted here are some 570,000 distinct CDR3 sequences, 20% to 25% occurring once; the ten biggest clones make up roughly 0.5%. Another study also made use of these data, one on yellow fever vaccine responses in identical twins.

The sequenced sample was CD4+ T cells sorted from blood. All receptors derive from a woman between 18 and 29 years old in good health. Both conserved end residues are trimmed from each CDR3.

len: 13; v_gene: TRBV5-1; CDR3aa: ASSFGQGRFTEAF
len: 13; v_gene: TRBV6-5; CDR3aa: ASSSSQREPYEQF
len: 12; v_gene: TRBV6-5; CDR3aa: ASSFDRGIYEQY
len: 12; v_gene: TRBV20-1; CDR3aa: SAGGGGAHQPQH
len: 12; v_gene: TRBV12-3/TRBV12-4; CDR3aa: ASAPAFLGNTIY
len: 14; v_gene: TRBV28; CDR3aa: ASSPESAGESGELF
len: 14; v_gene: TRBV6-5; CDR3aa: ASSYSRRQLNTEAF
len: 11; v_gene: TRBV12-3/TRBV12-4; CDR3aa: ASSLAPDTEAF
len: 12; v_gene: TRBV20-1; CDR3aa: SAREGGAIDTQY
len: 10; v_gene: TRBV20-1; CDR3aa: SASGQNEKLF
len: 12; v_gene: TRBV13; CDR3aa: ASRKGGREPQQY
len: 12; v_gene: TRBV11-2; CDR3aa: ASSHDRGSNIQY
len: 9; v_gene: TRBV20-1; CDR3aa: SARDAGEQY
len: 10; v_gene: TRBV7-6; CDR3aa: ASSLDLAAQY
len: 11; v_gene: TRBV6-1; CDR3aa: ASSDRGVGNQY
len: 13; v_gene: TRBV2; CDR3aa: ASSEWPRPNSPLH
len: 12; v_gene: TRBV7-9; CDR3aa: ASSLSGAYNEQF
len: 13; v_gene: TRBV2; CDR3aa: ASSVEATGGTEAF